Listed below are T cell receptor beta chains from one sample, sequenced in a study of cytomegalovirus exposure and HLA in healthy donors. Sequencing was performed with immunoSEQ multiplex PCR; in TCRdb, only in-frame clones are kept and a portion is missing. The data contain roughly 180,000 clones, 85% of them singletons. Sequenced sample: PBMCs. The receptor set was obtained from a boy aged 2 to 10 in good health and CMV-seronegative. The CDR3 runs from the conserved cysteine through the conserved F or W. A D gene is named only where the DNA matches it firmly. The size of a clone is reported for some rows only, either as once, few or many, or as a class for expanded clones.

clone size: -; V gene: TRBV18; CDR3 length: 16; D gene: TRBD2; J gene: TRBJ2-1; CDR3 DNA: TGTGCCAGCTCACCCTTACCGGGACTAGTTCACAATGAGCAGTTCTTC; CDR3 protein: CASSPLPGLVHNEQFF
clone size: few; V gene: TRBV19; CDR3 length: 17; D gene: TRBD1; J gene: TRBJ2-2; CDR3 DNA: TGTGCCAGTAGTATCCCCGGACAGGGAAGGCGTTCCGGGGAGCTGTTTTTT; CDR3 protein: CASSIPGQGRRSGELFF
clone size: -; V gene: TRBV19; CDR3 length: 15; D gene: -; J gene: TRBJ1-5; CDR3 DNA: TGTGCCAGTAGTATAGATGGGGCAGGAAATCAGCCCCAGCATTTT; CDR3 protein: CASSIDGAGNQPQHF
clone size: -; V gene: TRBV6-1; CDR3 length: 13; D gene: -; J gene: TRBJ1-1; CDR3 DNA: TGTGCCAGCACGGTGGCAGGGAGGACTGAAGCTTTCTTT; CDR3 protein: CASTVAGRTEAFF
clone size: -; V gene: TRBV6-4; CDR3 length: 15; D gene: -; J gene: TRBJ2-3; CDR3 DNA: TGTGCCAGCAGTGCCAGGTCTTTGGGCACAGATACGCAGTATTTT; CDR3 protein: CASSARSLGTDTQYF
clone size: -; V gene: TRBV6-6; CDR3 length: 16; D gene: TRBD1; J gene: TRBJ1-2; CDR3 DNA: TGTGCCAGCAGTTACACCGGACAGGGGGCTGACTATGGCTACACCTTC; CDR3 protein: CASSYTGQGADYGYTF
clone size: few; V gene: TRBV5-4; CDR3 length: 14; D gene: -; J gene: TRBJ2-7; CDR3 DNA: TGTGCCAGCAGCCTTGACCAGGGAGGTTACGAGCAGTACTTC; CDR3 protein: CASSLDQGGYEQYF
clone size: -; V gene: TRBV7-2; CDR3 length: 16; D gene: TRBD2; J gene: TRBJ2-5; CDR3 DNA: TGTGCCAGCAGCTCTCTCGGCGGGGGTACGCAAGAGACCCAGTACTTC; CDR3 protein: CASSSLGGGTQETQYF
clone size: -; V gene: TRBV19; CDR3 length: 13; D gene: -; J gene: TRBJ2-1; CDR3 DNA: TGTGCCAGTAGTATCATAGCGTTCGATGAGCAGTTCTTC; CDR3 protein: CASSIIAFDEQFF
clone size: -; V gene: TRBV5-1; CDR3 length: 14; D gene: TRBD2; J gene: TRBJ2-3; CDR3 DNA: TGCGCCAGCAGAACCGGACGGCGGGGGGATACGCAGTATTTT; CDR3 protein: CASRTGRRGDTQYF
clone size: -; V gene: TRBV14; CDR3 length: 15; D gene: -; J gene: TRBJ1-2; CDR3 DNA: TGTGCCAGCAGCCAAGGGTCACAGCCTTTCTATGGCTACACCTTC; CDR3 protein: CASSQGSQPFYGYTF
clone size: -; V gene: TRBV5-1; CDR3 length: 14; D gene: -; J gene: TRBJ2-5; CDR3 DNA: TGCGCCAGCAGCCCCGGGACACACCAAGAGACCCAGTACTTC; CDR3 protein: CASSPGTHQETQYF
clone size: -; V gene: TRBV9; CDR3 length: 15; D gene: -; J gene: TRBJ1-2; CDR3 DNA: TGTGCCAGCAGCGCGGCGTCGGGGGTCAACTATGGCTACACCTTC; CDR3 protein: CASSAASGVNYGYTF
clone size: once; V gene: TRBV7-8; CDR3 length: 16; D gene: -; J gene: TRBJ1-5; CDR3 DNA: TGTGCCAGCAGCCCTCGGAGGGATGGGTGGAATCAGCCCCAGCATTTT; CDR3 protein: CASSPRRDGWNQPQHF
clone size: -; V gene: TRBV10-3; CDR3 length: 12; D gene: -; J gene: TRBJ1-1; CDR3 DNA: TGTGCCATCAGGTCCAGGGACACTGAAGCTTTCTTT; CDR3 protein: CAIRSRDTEAFF
clone size: -; V gene: TRBV28; CDR3 length: 15; D gene: -; J gene: TRBJ2-2; CDR3 DNA: TGTGCCAGCAGTTTAGACAGCCGAGACACCGGGGAGCTGTTTTTT; CDR3 protein: CASSLDSRDTGELFF
clone size: -; V gene: TRBV19; CDR3 length: 15; D gene: TRBD1; J gene: TRBJ1-1; CDR3 DNA: TGTGCCAGTAGTATACTCAGGGGGCGAAACACTGAAGCTTTCTTT; CDR3 protein: CASSILRGRNTEAFF
clone size: -; V gene: TRBV19; CDR3 length: 15; D gene: TRBD2; J gene: TRBJ2-3; CDR3 DNA: TGTGCCAGTAGTAATAGCGGGGGTAACACAGATACGCAGTATTTT; CDR3 protein: CASSNSGGNTDTQYF
clone size: -; V gene: TRBV9; CDR3 length: 16; D gene: -; J gene: TRBJ1-3; CDR3 DNA: TGTGCCAGCAGCCGTACCGGGTCCTACTCTGGAAACACCATATATTTT; CDR3 protein: CASSRTGSYSGNTIYF
clone size: -; V gene: TRBV7-9; CDR3 length: 19; D gene: TRBD2; J gene: TRBJ2-1; CDR3 DNA: TGTGCCAGCAGGCCCGGGAGCGGGAGGGCCTATCGGGGGGCAAATGAGCAGTTCTTC; CDR3 protein: CASRPGSGRAYRGANEQFF
clone size: -; V gene: TRBV7-8; CDR3 length: 16; D gene: TRBD1; J gene: TRBJ1-3; CDR3 DNA: TGTGCCAGCAGCCTTTGGGACAGCCGATCTGGAAACACCATATATTTT; CDR3 protein: CASSLWDSRSGNTIYF
clone size: -; V gene: TRBV9; CDR3 length: 14; D gene: -; J gene: TRBJ2-5; CDR3 DNA: TGTGCCAGCAGCGTTTCGGGCCGAGGGGAGACCCAGTACTTC; CDR3 protein: CASSVSGRGETQYF
clone size: -; V gene: TRBV9; CDR3 length: 14; D gene: TRBD2; J gene: TRBJ2-7; CDR3 DNA: TGTGCCAGCAGCGTAGAGGGGACTAGCTCCGGGCAGTACTTC; CDR3 protein: CASSVEGTSSGQYF
clone size: -; V gene: TRBV27; CDR3 length: 13; D gene: -; J gene: TRBJ1-2; CDR3 DNA: TGTGCCAGCAGGCCCTCGGGTACCTATGGCTACACCTTC; CDR3 protein: CASRPSGTYGYTF
clone size: -; V gene: TRBV5-4; CDR3 length: 13; D gene: TRBD1; J gene: TRBJ1-1; CDR3 DNA: TGTGCCAGCAGCCTCGACAGGGGCACTGAAGCTTTCTTT; CDR3 protein: CASSLDRGTEAFF
clone size: -; V gene: TRBV5-6; CDR3 length: 13; D gene: -; J gene: TRBJ1-1; CDR3 DNA: TGTGCCAGCACTCCGGGGGGGGTCACTGAGGCTTTCTTT; CDR3 protein: CASTPGGVTEAFF
clone size: few; V gene: TRBV28; CDR3 length: 12; D gene: -; J gene: TRBJ2-7; CDR3 DNA: TGTGCCAGCAGCCGGGATCCCTACGAGCAGTACTTC; CDR3 protein: CASSRDPYEQYF
clone size: once; V gene: TRBV7-6; CDR3 length: 15; D gene: TRBD1; J gene: TRBJ2-5; CDR3 DNA: TGTGCCAGCGTCGGCCGGACAGGCCACCAAGAGACCCAGTACTTC; CDR3 protein: CASVGRTGHQETQYF
clone size: -; V gene: TRBV28; CDR3 length: 13; D gene: -; J gene: TRBJ1-4; CDR3 DNA: TGTGCCAGCACGGGGGGAACTAATGAAAAACTGTTTTTT; CDR3 protein: CASTGGTNEKLFF
clone size: -; V gene: TRBV27; CDR3 length: 14; D gene: -; J gene: TRBJ1-5; CDR3 DNA: TGTGCCAGCAGCTCCACAGGGTGGAATCAGCCCCAGCATTTT; CDR3 protein: CASSSTGWNQPQHF
clone size: -; V gene: TRBV25-1; CDR3 length: 13; D gene: -; J gene: TRBJ1-5; CDR3 DNA: TGTGCCAGCAGTGAGGGGGGTCCGCAGCCCCAGCATTTT; CDR3 protein: CASSEGGPQPQHF
clone size: -; V gene: TRBV5-3; CDR3 length: 19; D gene: -; J gene: TRBJ2-1; CDR3 DNA: TGTGCCAGAAGCCCCAGGAGGTTAAGTCGGCGGGCCTCCTACAATGAGCAGTTCTTC; CDR3 protein: CARSPRRLSRRASYNEQFF
clone size: few; V gene: TRBV20-1; CDR3 length: 11; D gene: -; J gene: TRBJ2-7; CDR3 DNA: TGCAGTGCTAGAGCGGCTAGAGCGCAGTACTTC; CDR3 protein: CSARAARAQYF
clone size: -; V gene: TRBV29-1; CDR3 length: 12; D gene: TRBD1; J gene: TRBJ2-7; CDR3 DNA: TGCAGCGTCAGGACAGGGACCTACGAGCAGTACTTC; CDR3 protein: CSVRTGTYEQYF
clone size: -; V gene: TRBV28; CDR3 length: 14; D gene: TRBD1; J gene: TRBJ1-2; CDR3 DNA: TGTGCCAGCAGTTCATCGGGACAGAACTATGGCTACACCTTC; CDR3 protein: CASSSSGQNYGYTF
clone size: -; V gene: TRBV5-1; CDR3 length: 13; D gene: -; J gene: TRBJ1-1; CDR3 DNA: TGCGCCAGCAGCCCCCAAATGAACACTGAAGCTTTCTTT; CDR3 protein: CASSPQMNTEAFF
clone size: -; V gene: TRBV30; CDR3 length: 22; D gene: TRBD2; J gene: TRBJ2-3; CDR3 DNA: TGTGCCTGGAGGTCTCGACTAGCGGGGGGGGTCCCCCGAGCTTCTAGCACAGATACGCAGTATTTT; CDR3 protein: CAWRSRLAGGVPRASSTDTQYF
clone size: -; V gene: TRBV6-6; CDR3 length: 12; D gene: -; J gene: TRBJ2-1; CDR3 DNA: TGTGCCAGCAGTTACTTTAGGGGCCTGAAGTTCTTC; CDR3 protein: CASSYFRGLKFF
clone size: -; V gene: TRBV5-6; CDR3 length: 13; D gene: -; J gene: TRBJ2-7; CDR3 DNA: TGTGCCAGCAGCTTGGATATAAGCGACGAGCAGTACTTC; CDR3 protein: CASSLDISDEQYF
clone size: -; V gene: TRBV5-8; CDR3 length: 16; D gene: -; J gene: TRBJ1-2; CDR3 DNA: TGTGCCAGCAGCTTGGGGGTCACTACCTCTAACTATGGCTACACCTTC; CDR3 protein: CASSLGVTTSNYGYTF
clone size: -; V gene: TRBV28; CDR3 length: 11; D gene: -; J gene: TRBJ1-2; CDR3 DNA: TGTGCCAGCAGTTTAATGGGGAGCCACACCTTC; CDR3 protein: CASSLMGSHTF
clone size: -; V gene: TRBV29-1; CDR3 length: 14; D gene: -; J gene: TRBJ1-1; CDR3 DNA: TGCAGCGTTGAGAAAGGGGCGATCAATACTGAAGCTTTCTTT; CDR3 protein: CSVEKGAINTEAFF
clone size: once; V gene: TRBV28; CDR3 length: 17; D gene: TRBD1; J gene: TRBJ2-7; CDR3 DNA: TGTGCCAGCAGTTTACAGCTGGACAGGGTTCCCTCCTACGAGCAGTACTTC; CDR3 protein: CASSLQLDRVPSYEQYF
clone size: -; V gene: TRBV7-9; CDR3 length: 15; D gene: -; J gene: TRBJ2-1; CDR3 DNA: TGTGCCAGCAGCTTAGTCCGTGCATCCTATCGGGAGCAGTTCTTC; CDR3 protein: CASSLVRASYREQFF
clone size: -; V gene: TRBV19; CDR3 length: 15; D gene: -; J gene: TRBJ2-2; CDR3 DNA: TGTGCCAGTAGTCCTGGGGCGGCGAACACCGGGGAGCTGTTTTTT; CDR3 protein: CASSPGAANTGELFF
clone size: -; V gene: TRBV7-8; CDR3 length: 17; D gene: -; J gene: TRBJ2-1; CDR3 DNA: TGTGCCAGCAGCTTAGGTGGCAGACTTATTGCCTACAATGAGCAGTTCTTC; CDR3 protein: CASSLGGRLIAYNEQFF
clone size: -; V gene: TRBV6-5; CDR3 length: 13; D gene: -; J gene: TRBJ1-2; CDR3 DNA: TGTGCCAGCCCTCCCCATCAGGGTGAGGGCTACACCTTC; CDR3 protein: CASPPHQGEGYTF
clone size: -; V gene: TRBV7-9; CDR3 length: 17; D gene: -; J gene: TRBJ2-7; CDR3 DNA: TGTTCCAGCAGCTTAAACCCTGTTCGCGGCGGGTCGAACGAGCAGTACTTC; CDR3 protein: CSSSLNPVRGGSNEQYF
clone size: -; V gene: TRBV7-9; CDR3 length: 12; D gene: -; J gene: TRBJ1-2; CDR3 DNA: TGTGCCAGCAGCTTGGGGGCTGAAATCTACACCTTC; CDR3 protein: CASSLGAEIYTF
clone size: -; V gene: TRBV27; CDR3 length: 13; D gene: -; J gene: TRBJ2-2; CDR3 DNA: TGTGCCAGCAGTTTTACAGTGCCCGGGGAGCTGTTTTTT; CDR3 protein: CASSFTVPGELFF
clone size: -; V gene: TRBV18; CDR3 length: 18; D gene: -; J gene: TRBJ1-3; CDR3 DNA: TGTGCCAGCTCACCACGTTCTCCAGGGTACGACTCTGGAAACACCATATATTTT; CDR3 protein: CASSPRSPGYDSGNTIYF
clone size: few; V gene: TRBV30; CDR3 length: 13; D gene: -; J gene: TRBJ1-1; CDR3 DNA: TGTGCCTGGAGGGAACAGGGGAACACTGAAGCTTTCTTT; CDR3 protein: CAWREQGNTEAFF
clone size: -; V gene: TRBV25-1; CDR3 length: 14; D gene: -; J gene: TRBJ2-5; CDR3 DNA: TGTGCCAGCAGTGAATATATAGGGAGTTCGTATAAGTACTTC; CDR3 protein: CASSEYIGSSYKYF
clone size: -; V gene: TRBV9; CDR3 length: 16; D gene: TRBD2; J gene: TRBJ2-1; CDR3 DNA: TGTGCCAGCAGCGTAGGGGGACTAGCGGGAGGCGGTGAGCAGTTCTTC; CDR3 protein: CASSVGGLAGGGEQFF
clone size: -; V gene: TRBV29-1; CDR3 length: 13; D gene: -; J gene: TRBJ1-2; CDR3 DNA: TGCAGCGTTGCCGGCACCGGGGGCTATGGCTACACCTTC; CDR3 protein: CSVAGTGGYGYTF
clone size: -; V gene: TRBV5-1; CDR3 length: 16; D gene: -; J gene: TRBJ2-3; CDR3 DNA: TGCGCCAGCAGTTTAAACCGATCTAGTGTGTCAGATACGCAGTATTTT; CDR3 protein: CASSLNRSSVSDTQYF